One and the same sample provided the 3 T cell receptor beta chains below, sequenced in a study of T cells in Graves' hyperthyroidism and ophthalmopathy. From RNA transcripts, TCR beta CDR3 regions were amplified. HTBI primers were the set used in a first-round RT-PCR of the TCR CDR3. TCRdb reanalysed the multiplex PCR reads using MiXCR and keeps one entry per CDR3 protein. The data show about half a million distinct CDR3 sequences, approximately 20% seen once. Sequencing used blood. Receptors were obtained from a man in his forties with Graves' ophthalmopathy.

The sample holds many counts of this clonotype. The CDR3 nucleotides read TGTGCCAGCACTCTCCAGGGTCGGAGCACTGAAGCTTTCTTT. Translation gives CASTLQGRSTEAFF. J is TRBJ1-1 and V is TRBV11-2, with D maybe TRBD1 (5 bases). The CDR3 extends over 14 amino acids. Germline-derived CDR1 and CDR2 are SGHAT and FQNNGV. V lost 7 bases to trimming and J lost 4 bases, with 16 bases between them.

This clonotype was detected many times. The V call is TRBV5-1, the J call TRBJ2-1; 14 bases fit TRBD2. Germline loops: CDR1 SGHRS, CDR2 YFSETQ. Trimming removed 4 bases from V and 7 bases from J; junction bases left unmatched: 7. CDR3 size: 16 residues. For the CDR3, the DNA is TGCGCCAGCAGCCCGGGACTAGCGGGAGTTAATAATGAGCAGTTCTTC. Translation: CASSPGLAGVNNEQFF.

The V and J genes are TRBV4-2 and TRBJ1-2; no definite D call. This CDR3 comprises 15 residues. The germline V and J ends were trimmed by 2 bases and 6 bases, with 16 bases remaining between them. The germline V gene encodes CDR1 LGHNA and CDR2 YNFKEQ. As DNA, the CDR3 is TGTGCCAGCAGCCAAATGGCCTCGGCCCCGGATGGCTACACCTTC. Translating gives CASSQMASAPDGYTF.